These 10 T cell receptor beta chains came from one sample sequenced in a study of cytomegalovirus exposure and HLA in healthy donors. 13 Jbeta primers and 60 Vbeta primers were used for the PCR. Clones were sequenced by immunoSEQ multiplex PCR, and TCRdb holds only the in-frame ones, with some missing. The sample table includes around 110,000 clones. The sequencing sample was made of PBMCs. All receptors come from a man in his thirties or forties in good health and CMV-seronegative.

The V call is TRBV7-2, the J call TRBJ2-3; weak D call: TRBD1 (6 bases). The CDR3 is made up of 16 amino acids. Germline V CDR1 and CDR2: SGHTA, FQGNSA. Trimming left V 8 bases short and J 6 bases short, with 24 bases between. The CDR3 sequence: CASLRTGSVWQDTQYF. The CDR3 nucleotides are TGTGCCAGCTTGAGAACAGGGTCCGTCTGGCAGGATACGCAGTATTTT.

This rearrangement joins TRBV5-4 to TRBJ1-1; D is perhaps TRBD1 (5 bases). There are 15 residues in the CDR3. The germline gives CDR1 SGHNT, CDR2 YYREEE (reference sequence). The V and J ends lost 4 bases and 1 base respectively, with 14 bases between them. The CDR3 DNA sequence: TGTGCCAGCAGCCGCGACCAGGGTCGGAACACTGAAGCTTTCTTT. Translating gives CASSRDQGRNTEAFF.

The chain is built from TRBV2 and TRBJ1-1; a possible D gene is TRBD1 (6 bases). This CDR3 has 13 residues. Germline CDR1 reads SNHLY; CDR2 reads FYNNEI. The V end was cut by 6 bases, the J end by 1 base, with 9 bases between. The CDR3 protein is CASRPTGNTEAFF. DNA for the CDR3: TGTGCCAGCAGGCCGACAGGGAACACTGAAGCTTTCTTT. The full variable domain, its missing parts supplied by reference TRBV2 and TRBJ1-1, is EPEVTQTPSHQVTQMGQEVILRCVPISNHLYFYWYRQILGQKVEFLVSFYNNEISEKSEIFDDQFSVERPDGSNFTLKIRSTKLEDSAMYFCASRPTGNTEAFFGQGTRLTVV.

The chain combines TRBV30 with TRBJ2-3; 10 bases fit TRBD2. CDR1 and CDR2 from the germline V gene are GTSNPN and SVGIG (reference sequence). The V segment lost 3 bases and the J segment 5 bases; nucleotides outside the gene matches: 5. The CDR3 spans 14 residues. The CDR3 bases are TGTGCCTGGAGCCCGGGACTAGCGATAGATACGCAGTATTTT. Translated: CAWSPGLAIDTQYF.

On this clone itself: The same CDR3 can be traced to other DNA sequences in this sample. This chain uses TRBV4-1 with TRBJ1-1; D might be TRBD1 (5 bases). Trimming removed 4 bases at V and 1 base at J, with 10 bases between. This CDR3 has 14 residues. Germline CDR1 and CDR2: MGHRA and YSYEKL. As DNA, the CDR3 is TGCGCCAGCAGCCTACAGCAGGGGAACACTGAAGCTTTCTTT. Residues: CASSLQQGNTEAFF.

The chain is built from TRBV5-1 and TRBJ2-7; the match to TRBD1 covers 10 bases. The germline gives CDR1 SGHRS, CDR2 YFSETQ. CDR3 size: 15 residues. Unmatched junction bases numbered 6, after V lost 0 bases and J lost 6 bases. CDR3 nucleotide sequence: TGCGCCAGCAGCTTGGGACAGGGGGCCTCCCTCGAGCAGTACTTC. It yields the protein CASSLGQGASLEQYF.

The chain is built from TRBV27 and TRBJ1-4; 7 bases agree with TRBD1. V shed 8 bases, J shed 7 bases, and the junction held 13 bases outside the gene matches. Germline-derived CDR1 and CDR2 are MNHEY and SMNVEV (reference sequence). The CDR3 is 15 residues long. Here the CDR3 reads CASSGQPLGSEKLFF. The CDR3 DNA reads as TGTGCCAGCTCGGGACAGCCGTTGGGCAGTGAAAAACTGTTTTTT.

The V call is TRBV6-5, the J call TRBJ1-2; TRBD1 matches 7 bases. The J segment lost 2 bases and the V segment lost 6 bases, leaving 6 bases of the junction unmatched. Germline-derived CDR1 and CDR2 are MNHEY and SVGAGI. There are 14 residues in the CDR3. The CDR3 reads CASRRTGKNYGYTF. The CDR3 DNA sequence: TGTGCCAGCAGACGGACAGGCAAAAACTATGGCTACACCTTC.

The chain recombines TRBV5-6 with TRBJ1-6; D possibly corresponds to TRBD1 (5 bases). The CDR3 sequence is 13 residues long. Trimming cost V 4 bases and J 9 bases, with 11 bases left between them. CDR1 and CDR2 from the germline V gene are SGHDT and YYEEEE. The chain's CDR3 is CASSLPGLSPLHF. The CDR3 DNA follows: TGTGCCAGCAGCCTCCCGGGACTTTCACCCCTCCACTTT.

CDR3 in amino acids: CASSLLGARTEAFF. CDR3 DNA sequence: TGTGCCAGCAGCTTATTGGGGGCGCGCACTGAAGCTTTCTTT. V usage is TRBV7-9 and J usage is TRBJ1-1; D perhaps matches TRBD1 (6 bases). The CDR3 totals 14 residues. Trimming cost V 2 bases and J 4 bases, with 11 bases left between them. Germline-derived CDR1 and CDR2 are SEHNR and FQNEAQ (reference sequence).